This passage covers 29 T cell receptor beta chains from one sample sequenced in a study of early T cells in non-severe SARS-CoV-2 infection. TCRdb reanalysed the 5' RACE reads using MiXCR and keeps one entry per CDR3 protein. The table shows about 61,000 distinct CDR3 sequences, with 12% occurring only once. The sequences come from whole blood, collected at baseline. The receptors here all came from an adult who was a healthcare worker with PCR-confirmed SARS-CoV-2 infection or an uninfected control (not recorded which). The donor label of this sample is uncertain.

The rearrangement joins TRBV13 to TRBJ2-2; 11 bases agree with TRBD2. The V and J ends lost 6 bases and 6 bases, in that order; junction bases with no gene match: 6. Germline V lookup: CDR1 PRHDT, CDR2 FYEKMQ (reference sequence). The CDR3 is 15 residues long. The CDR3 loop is CASRSSGGAPGELFF. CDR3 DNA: TGTGCCAGCAGAAGTAGCGGGGGGGCCCCCGGGGAGCTGTTTTTT.

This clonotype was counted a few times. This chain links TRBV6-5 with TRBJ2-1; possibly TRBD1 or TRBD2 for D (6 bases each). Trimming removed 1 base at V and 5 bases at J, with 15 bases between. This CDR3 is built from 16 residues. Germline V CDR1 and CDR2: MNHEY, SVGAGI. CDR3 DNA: TGTGCCAGCAGTTACTTAGGTAGGGGGGCCAACAATGAGCAGTTCTTC. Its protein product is CASSYLGRGANNEQFF.

CDR3: CASSLVGPATIHF. The CDR3 coding sequence is TGTGCCAGCAGCTTAGTGGGCCCAGCCACTATCCACTTT. The chain employs TRBV7-9 and TRBJ1-6; D gene uncertain. The CDR3 has 13 residues. Trimming pared 1 base from V and 17 bases from J, leaving 15 bases between. Per the germline V gene, CDR1 is SEHNR and CDR2 is FQNEAQ (reference sequence).

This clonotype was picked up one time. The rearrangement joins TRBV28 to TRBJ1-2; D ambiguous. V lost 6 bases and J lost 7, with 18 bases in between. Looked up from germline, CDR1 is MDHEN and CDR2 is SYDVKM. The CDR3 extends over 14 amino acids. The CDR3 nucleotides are TGTGCCAGCAGCCTCGCCGGAGCGCCCCTTGGCTACACCTTC. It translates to CASSLAGAPLGYTF.

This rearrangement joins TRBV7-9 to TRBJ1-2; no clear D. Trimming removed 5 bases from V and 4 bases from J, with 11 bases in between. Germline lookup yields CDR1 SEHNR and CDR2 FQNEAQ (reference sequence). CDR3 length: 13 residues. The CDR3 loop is CASSQDPVYGYTF. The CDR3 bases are TGTGCCAGCAGCCAGGACCCAGTCTATGGCTACACCTTC.

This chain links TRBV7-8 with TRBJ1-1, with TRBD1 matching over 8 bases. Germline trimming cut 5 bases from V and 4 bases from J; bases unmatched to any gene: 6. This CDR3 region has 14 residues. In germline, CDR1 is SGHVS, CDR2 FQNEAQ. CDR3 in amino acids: CASSNRGGATEAFF. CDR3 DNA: TGTGCCAGCAGCAACAGGGGGGGTGCCACTGAAGCTTTCTTT. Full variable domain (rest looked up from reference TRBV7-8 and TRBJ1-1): GAGVSQSPRYKVAKRGQDVALRCDPISGHVSLFWYQQALGQGPEFLTYFQNEAQLDKSGLPSDRFFAERPEGSVSTLKIQRTQQEDSAVYLCASSNRGGATEAFFGQGTRLTVV.

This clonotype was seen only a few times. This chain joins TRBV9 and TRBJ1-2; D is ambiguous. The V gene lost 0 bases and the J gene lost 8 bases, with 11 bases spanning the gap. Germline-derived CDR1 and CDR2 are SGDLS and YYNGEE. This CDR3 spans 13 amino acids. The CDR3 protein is CASSVVTEEGYTF. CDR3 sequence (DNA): TGTGCCAGCAGCGTAGTTACGGAGGAAGGCTACACCTTC.

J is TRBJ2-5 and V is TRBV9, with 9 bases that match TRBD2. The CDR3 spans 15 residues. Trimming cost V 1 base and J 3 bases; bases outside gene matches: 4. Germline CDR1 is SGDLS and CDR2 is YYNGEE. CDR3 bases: TGTGCCAGCAGCGTAACAGGGACTAGCAAAGAGACCCAGTACTTC. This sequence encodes CASSVTGTSKETQYF. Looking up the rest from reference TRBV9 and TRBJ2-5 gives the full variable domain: DSGVTQTPKHLITATGQRVTLRCSPRSGDLSVYWYQQSLDQGLQFLIQYYNGEERAKGNILERFSAQQFPDLHSELNLSSLELGDSALYFCASSVTGTSKETQYFGPGTRLLVL.

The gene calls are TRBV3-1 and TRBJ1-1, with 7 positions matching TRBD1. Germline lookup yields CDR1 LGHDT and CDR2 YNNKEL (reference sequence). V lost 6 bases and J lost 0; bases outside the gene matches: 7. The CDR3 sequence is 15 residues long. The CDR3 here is CASRISQGMNTEAFF. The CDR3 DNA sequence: TGTGCCAGCAGAATATCACAGGGGATGAACACTGAAGCTTTCTTT.

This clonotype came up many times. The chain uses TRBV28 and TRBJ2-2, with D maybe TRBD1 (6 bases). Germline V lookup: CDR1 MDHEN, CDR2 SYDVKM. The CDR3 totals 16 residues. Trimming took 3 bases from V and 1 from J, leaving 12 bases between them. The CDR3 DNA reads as TGTGCCAGCAGTTTTCTTACAGGGAAGAACACCGGGGAGCTGTTTTTT. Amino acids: CASSFLTGKNTGELFF.

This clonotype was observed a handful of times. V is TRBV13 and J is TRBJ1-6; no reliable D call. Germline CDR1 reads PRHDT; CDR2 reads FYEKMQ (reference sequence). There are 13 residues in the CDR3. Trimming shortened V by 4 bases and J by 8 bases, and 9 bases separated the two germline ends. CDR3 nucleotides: TGTGCCAGCAGCTCCCAGGATGATTCACCCCTCCACTTT. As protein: CASSSQDDSPLHF.

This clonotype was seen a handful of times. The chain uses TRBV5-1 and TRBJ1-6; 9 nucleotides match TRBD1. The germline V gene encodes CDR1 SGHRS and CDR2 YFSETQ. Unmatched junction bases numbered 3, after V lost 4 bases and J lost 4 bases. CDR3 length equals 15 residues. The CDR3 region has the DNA TGCGCCAGCAGCGGACAGGGGTTGTATAATTCACCCCTCCACTTT. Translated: CASSGQGLYNSPLHF.

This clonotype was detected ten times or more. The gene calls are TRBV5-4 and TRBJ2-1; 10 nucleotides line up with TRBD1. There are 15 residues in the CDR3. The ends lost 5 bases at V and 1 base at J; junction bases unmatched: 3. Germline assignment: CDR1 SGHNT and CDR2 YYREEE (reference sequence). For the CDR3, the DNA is TGTGCCAGCAGATGGACAGGGGGGTCCTACAATGAGCAGTTCTTC. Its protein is CASRWTGGSYNEQFF.

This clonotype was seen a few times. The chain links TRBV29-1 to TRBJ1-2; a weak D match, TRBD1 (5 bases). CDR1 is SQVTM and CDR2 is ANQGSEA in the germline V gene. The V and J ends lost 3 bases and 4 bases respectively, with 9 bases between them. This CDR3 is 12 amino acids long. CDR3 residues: CSVETERYGYTF. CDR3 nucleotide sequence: TGCAGCGTTGAGACAGAACGCTATGGCTACACCTTC.

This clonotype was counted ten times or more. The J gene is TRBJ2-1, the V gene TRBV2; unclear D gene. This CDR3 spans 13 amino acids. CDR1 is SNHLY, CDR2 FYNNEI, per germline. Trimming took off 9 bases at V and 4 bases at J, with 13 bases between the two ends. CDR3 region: CASTYVSYNEQFF. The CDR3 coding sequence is TGTGCCAGTACCTACGTGAGTTACAATGAGCAGTTCTTC.

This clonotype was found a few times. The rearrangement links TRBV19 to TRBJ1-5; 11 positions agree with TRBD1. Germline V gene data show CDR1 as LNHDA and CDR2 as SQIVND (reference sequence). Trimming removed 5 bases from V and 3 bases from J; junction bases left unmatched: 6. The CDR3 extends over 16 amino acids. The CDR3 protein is CASSALDRGPNQPQHF. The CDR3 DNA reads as TGTGCCAGTAGTGCCTTGGACAGGGGGCCCAATCAGCCCCAGCATTTT.

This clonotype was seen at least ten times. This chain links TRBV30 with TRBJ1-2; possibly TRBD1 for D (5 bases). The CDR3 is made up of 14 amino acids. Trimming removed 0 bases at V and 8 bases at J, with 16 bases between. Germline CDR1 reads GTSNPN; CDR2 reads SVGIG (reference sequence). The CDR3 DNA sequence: TGTGCCTGGAGTGTACAGAATAGGGGCTGGGGCTACACCTTC. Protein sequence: CAWSVQNRGWGYTF.

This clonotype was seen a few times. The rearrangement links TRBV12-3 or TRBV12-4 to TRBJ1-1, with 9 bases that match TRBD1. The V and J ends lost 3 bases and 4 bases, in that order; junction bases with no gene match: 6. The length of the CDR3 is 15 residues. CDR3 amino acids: CASSLHGQGRTEAFF. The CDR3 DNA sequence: TGTGCCAGCAGTTTGCATGGACAGGGGCGCACTGAAGCTTTCTTT.

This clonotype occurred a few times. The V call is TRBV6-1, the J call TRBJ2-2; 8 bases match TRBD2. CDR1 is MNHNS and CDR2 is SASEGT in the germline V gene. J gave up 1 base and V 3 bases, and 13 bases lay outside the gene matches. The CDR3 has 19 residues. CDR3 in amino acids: CASSDPRGAGAGNTGELFF. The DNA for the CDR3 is TGTGCCAGCAGTGACCCCCGAGGAGCGGGGGCCGGGAACACCGGGGAGCTGTTTTTT.

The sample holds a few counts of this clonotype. The CDR3 is CASSLWGLQGTSGNTIYF. Here the CDR3 DNA reads TGTGCCAGCAGTTTATGGGGATTACAGGGGACCTCTGGAAACACCATATATTTT. The rearrangement uses TRBV12-3 or TRBV12-4 and TRBJ1-3; the match to TRBD1 covers 7 bases. The ends lost 2 bases at V and 0 bases at J; junction bases unmatched: 10. CDR3 size: 18 residues.

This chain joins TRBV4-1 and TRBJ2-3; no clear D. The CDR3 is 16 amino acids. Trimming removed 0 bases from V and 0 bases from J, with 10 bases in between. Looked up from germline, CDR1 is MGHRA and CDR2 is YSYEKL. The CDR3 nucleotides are TGCGCCAGCAGCCAAGATCCGGGTGTAAGCACAGATACGCAGTATTTT. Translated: CASSQDPGVSTDTQYF.

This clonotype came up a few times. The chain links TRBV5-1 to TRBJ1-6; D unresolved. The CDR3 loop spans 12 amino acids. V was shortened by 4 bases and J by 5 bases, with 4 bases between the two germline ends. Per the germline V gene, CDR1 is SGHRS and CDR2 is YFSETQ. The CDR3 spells CASSLNNSPLHF. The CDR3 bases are TGCGCCAGCAGCCTAAATAATTCACCCCTCCACTTT.

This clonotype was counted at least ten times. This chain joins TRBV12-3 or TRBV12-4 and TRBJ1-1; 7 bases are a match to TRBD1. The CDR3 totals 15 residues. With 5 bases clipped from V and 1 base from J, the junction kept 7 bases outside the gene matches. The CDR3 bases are TGTGCCAGCAGTACACGGACAGGAAAGAACACTGAAGCTTTCTTT. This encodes CASSTRTGKNTEAFF.

DNA of the CDR3: TGTGCCAGCAGCGCCGAGGGGGTCGGTACCTACGAGCAGTACGTC. This codes for CASSAEGVGTYEQYV. The chain has TRBV2 and TRBJ2-7; tentative D call: TRBD1 (6 bases). This CDR3 comprises 15 residues. V dropped 6 bases and J dropped 2 bases, with 17 bases sitting between them. CDR1 and CDR2 (germline): SNHLY, FYNNEI.

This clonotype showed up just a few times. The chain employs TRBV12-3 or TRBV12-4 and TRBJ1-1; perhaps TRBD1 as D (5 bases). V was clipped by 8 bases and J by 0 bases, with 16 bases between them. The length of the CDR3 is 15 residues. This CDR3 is CASSEIDRLNTEAFF. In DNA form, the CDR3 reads TGTGCCAGCTCCGAAATCGACAGATTGAACACTGAAGCTTTCTTT.

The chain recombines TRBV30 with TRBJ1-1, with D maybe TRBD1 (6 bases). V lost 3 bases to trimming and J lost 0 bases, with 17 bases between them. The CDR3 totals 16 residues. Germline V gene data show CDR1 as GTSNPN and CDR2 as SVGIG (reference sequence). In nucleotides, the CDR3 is TGTGCCTGGAGCGGGGGCCGCCGCAGGGTGAACACTGAAGCTTTCTTT. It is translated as CAWSGGRRRVNTEAFF.

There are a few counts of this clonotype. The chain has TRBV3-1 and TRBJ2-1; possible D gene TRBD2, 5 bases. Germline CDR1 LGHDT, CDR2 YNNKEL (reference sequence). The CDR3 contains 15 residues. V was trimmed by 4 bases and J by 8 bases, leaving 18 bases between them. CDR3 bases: TGTGCCAGCAGCCCCCTCCGGGGAATGAGGGATGAGCAGTTCTTC. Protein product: CASSPLRGMRDEQFF.

CDR3 sequence: CASSSDVGFGELFF. The CDR3 DNA is TGTGCCAGCAGCTCCGACGTTGGATTCGGGGAGCTGTTTTTT. The chain is built from TRBV7-3 and TRBJ2-2; no definite D call. Per the germline V gene, CDR1 is SGHTA and CDR2 is FQGTGA. V was trimmed by 4 bases and J by 7 bases, leaving 13 bases between them. CDR3 length equals 14 residues.

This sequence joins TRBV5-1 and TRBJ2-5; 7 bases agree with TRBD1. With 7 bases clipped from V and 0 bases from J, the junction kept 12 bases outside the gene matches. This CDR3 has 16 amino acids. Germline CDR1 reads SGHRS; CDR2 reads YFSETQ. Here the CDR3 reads CASRGGSSLYQETQYF. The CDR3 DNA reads TGCGCCAGCCGAGGGGGCTCCAGTTTGTACCAAGAGACCCAGTACTTC.